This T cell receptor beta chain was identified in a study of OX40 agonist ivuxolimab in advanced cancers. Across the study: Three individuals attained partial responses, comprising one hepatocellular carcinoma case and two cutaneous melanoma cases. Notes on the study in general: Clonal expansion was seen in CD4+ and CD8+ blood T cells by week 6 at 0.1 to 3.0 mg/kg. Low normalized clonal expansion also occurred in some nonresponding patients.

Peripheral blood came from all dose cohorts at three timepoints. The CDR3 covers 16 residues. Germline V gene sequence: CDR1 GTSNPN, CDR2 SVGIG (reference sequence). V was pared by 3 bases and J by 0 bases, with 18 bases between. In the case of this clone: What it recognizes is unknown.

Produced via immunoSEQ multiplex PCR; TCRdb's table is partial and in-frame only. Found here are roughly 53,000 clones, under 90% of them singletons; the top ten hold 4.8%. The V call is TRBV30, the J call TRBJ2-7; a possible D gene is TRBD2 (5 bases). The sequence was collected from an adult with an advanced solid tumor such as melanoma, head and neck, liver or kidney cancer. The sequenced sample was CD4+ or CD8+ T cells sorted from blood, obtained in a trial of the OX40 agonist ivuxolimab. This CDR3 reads CAWRPWGVSSSYEQYF. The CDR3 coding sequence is TGTGCCTGGAGGCCCTGGGGAGTTTCGAGCTCCTACGAGCAGTACTTC.